The 25 T cell receptor beta chains given below trace back to one sample, sequenced in a study of blood T cell repertoires in COVID-19. The method was immunoSEQ multiplex PCR; TCRdb's version includes in-frame clones alone and lacks a portion of them. The profile shows fewer than 250,000 clones, around 90% of them singletons. Sequenced material: peripheral blood. The receptors come from a man aged 55-75 years with acute or convalescent COVID-19.

This clone has a handful of counts. The chain recombines TRBV7-9 with TRBJ2-7, with 9 bases that match TRBD1. With V trimmed by 5 bases and J by 3 bases, 8 bases remained unmatched. Germline loops: CDR1 SEHNR, CDR2 FQNEAQ (reference sequence). The CDR3 runs 15 residues. CDR3 region: CASSEYRGQIYEQYF. The CDR3 DNA follows: TGTGCCAGCAGCGAATACAGGGGGCAGATCTACGAGCAGTACTTC.

With regard to this clone: A much larger clone lies one base from this, so it may be a read error. The gene calls are TRBV25-1 and TRBJ1-1; 8 bases match TRBD1. Germline CDR1 is MGHDK and CDR2 is SYGVNS. V lost 6 bases to trimming and J lost 1 base; unmatched junction nucleotides: 1. CDR3 length: 13 amino acids. The CDR3 nucleotides read TGTGCCAGCAGGACAGGGGAGAACACTGAAGCTTTCTTT. The encoded protein is CASRTGENTEAFF.

This clone occurred a few times. This chain joins TRBV19 and TRBJ2-1; 9 positions match TRBD1. The CDR3 extends over 14 amino acids. Germline CDR1 and CDR2: LNHDA and SQIVND (reference sequence). J lost 7 bases, V lost 3 bases, and 4 bases had no gene match. The CDR3 DNA sequence: TGTGCCAGTAGTATCCCAGGACAGGGGAATGAGCAGTTCTTC. Translating it yields CASSIPGQGNEQFF.

The V call is TRBV6-6, the J call TRBJ2-7; TRBD2 aligns across 12 bases. CDR1 and CDR2 (germline): MNHNY, SVGAGI (reference sequence). This CDR3 has 18 residues. The V gene end was trimmed by 5 bases and the J gene end by 3 bases; junction bases not matched to a gene: 14. Written as DNA, the CDR3 is TGTGCCAGCAGTCGTAGACAGGGCACTAGCGGGGGGTACTACGAGCAGTACTTC. This codes for CASSRRQGTSGGYYEQYF.

The chain employs TRBV4-1 and TRBJ2-5, with a tentative D call TRBD1 (5 bases). Germline values: CDR1 MGHRA, CDR2 YSYEKL. V gave up 2 bases and J gave up 5 bases, with 12 bases separating them. The CDR3 is 14 amino acids. Written as DNA, the CDR3 is TGCGCCAGCAGCCAATTAATAGGGGTGGAGACCCAGTACTTC. It codes for CASSQLIGVETQYF.

The rearrangement links TRBV6-6 to TRBJ1-2, with 10 bases that match TRBD1. This CDR3 has 16 residues. J gave up 8 bases and V 4 bases, and 13 bases lay outside the gene matches. Germline V lookup: CDR1 MNHNY, CDR2 SVGAGI (reference sequence). The CDR3 DNA sequence: TGTGCCAGCAGTTCCACATCCGGACAGGGGGTGTGGGGCTACACCTTC. Translating gives CASSSTSGQGVWGYTF.

The chain uses TRBV6-5 and TRBJ1-4; 8 positions agree with TRBD1. Germline V lookup: CDR1 MNHEY, CDR2 SVGAGI. The trim removed 6 bases at V and 7 bases at J, leaving 10 bases unmatched. CDR3 length equals 15 residues. The CDR3 bases are TGTGCCAGCAGGGGAGACAGGGGCAGGGGTGAAAAACTGTTTTTT. It specifies CASRGDRGRGEKLFF.

This chain joins TRBV27 and TRBJ2-5, with D possibly TRBD2 on 7 matching bases. CDR1 and CDR2 from the germline V gene are MNHEY and SMNVEV (reference sequence). The CDR3 is 15 residues long. Between the trimmed V and J ends, which lost 7 bases and 5 bases, there was a span of 20 bases. CDR3 amino acids: CASKGIGGGDETQYF. Written as DNA, the CDR3 is TGTGCCAGCAAAGGCATCGGCGGGGGCGATGAGACCCAGTACTTC.

The chain has TRBV10-3 and TRBJ2-4; 9 bases line up with TRBD1. This CDR3 comprises 17 residues. The V segment lost 4 bases and the J segment 7 bases; nucleotides outside the gene matches: 14. CDR1 and CDR2 from the germline V gene are ENHRY and SYGVKD. CDR3 coding DNA: TGTGCCATCAGTGCCGGGACAGGGTATGGAGCAAGTAACATTCAGTACTTC. Translation gives CAISAGTGYGASNIQYF.

The rearrangement links TRBV6-2 or TRBV6-3 to TRBJ2-3; D gene uncertain. Looked up from germline, CDR1 is MNHEY and CDR2 is SVGEGT. Trimming shortened V by 4 bases and J by 0 bases, and 14 bases separated the two germline ends. CDR3 length: 16 amino acids. For the CDR3, the DNA is TGTGCCAGCAGTTCCCTCGGCGGCGCAAGCACAGATACGCAGTATTTT. It yields the protein CASSSLGGASTDTQYF.

The chain combines TRBV14 with TRBJ2-1, with 9 bases that match TRBD1. The CDR3 is 19 residues long. V lost 0 bases to trimming and J lost 0 bases; unmatched junction nucleotides: 9. The germline gives CDR1 SGHDN, CDR2 FVKESK. CDR3 protein: CASSQDHGQGKSSYNEQFF. The CDR3 DNA reads as TGTGCCAGCAGCCAAGACCACGGACAGGGGAAGAGCTCCTACAATGAGCAGTTCTTC. The whole variable domain, remainder taken from reference TRBV14 and TRBJ2-1, is EAGVTQFPSHSVIEKGQTVTLRCDPISGHDNLYWYRRVMGKEIKFLLHFVKESKQDESGMPNNRFLAERTGGTYSTLKVQPAELEDSGVYFCASSQDHGQGKSSYNEQFFGPGTRLTVL.

This chain connects TRBV9 to TRBJ2-3; 10 nucleotides match TRBD2. The CDR3 consists of 15 residues. With V trimmed by 5 bases and J by 3 bases, 6 bases remained unmatched. Germline loops: CDR1 SGDLS, CDR2 YYNGEE. The CDR3 here is CASRPAGGPTDTQYF. The CDR3 DNA reads as TGTGCCAGCAGGCCAGCGGGGGGGCCTACAGATACGCAGTATTTT.

V and J are TRBV5-8 and TRBJ2-7; 10 bases fit TRBD1. The length of the CDR3 is 14 residues. Germline CDR1 reads SGHTS; CDR2 reads YDEGEE. V gave up 4 bases and J gave up 6 bases; unmatched junction bases: 7. CDR3 nucleotide sequence: TGTGCCAGCAGCCAACGGACAGGGGGGGGCGAGCAGTACTTC. Translation gives CASSQRTGGGEQYF.

This sequence joins TRBV5-4 and TRBJ2-2, with TRBD1 matching 7 bases. Germline CDR1 reads SGHNT; CDR2 reads YYREEE (reference sequence). CDR3 size: 16 residues. J lost 9 bases, V lost 4 bases, and 15 bases had no gene match. In DNA form, the CDR3 reads TGTGCCAGCAGCGCCCGGCCACAGGGGACATTCAGGGAGCTGTTTTTT. It translates to CASSARPQGTFRELFF.

V usage is TRBV12-5 and J usage is TRBJ2-7, with 8 bases lining up with TRBD1. V trimming: 4 bases; J trimming: 2 bases; junction bases outside the gene matches: 7. Germline V gives CDR1 LGHNT, CDR2 FRNRAP. CDR3 length: 15 residues. CDR3 DNA: TGTGCTAGTGGTTCCCCAGGGGGCATAACCTACGAGCAGTACTTC. This translates into CASGSPGGITYEQYF. Filled out from reference TRBV12-5 and TRBJ2-7, the complete variable domain reads DARVTQTPRHKVTEMGQEVTMRCQPILGHNTVFWYRQTMMQGLELLAYFRNRAPLDDSGMPKDRFSAEMPDATLATLKIQPSEPRDSAVYFCASGSPGGITYEQYFGPGTRLTVT.

The chain carries TRBV19 and TRBJ2-3, with 8 bases aligning to TRBD2. V shed 3 bases and J 0 bases; nucleotides not matched to a gene: 2. This CDR3 contains 15 residues. Germline V lookup: CDR1 LNHDA, CDR2 SQIVND (reference sequence). The CDR3: CASSIGRGSTDTQYF. CDR3 DNA: TGTGCCAGTAGTATCGGGAGGGGGAGCACAGATACGCAGTATTTT.

The rearrangement joins TRBV5-4 to TRBJ2-3, with TRBD2 as a possible D gene (6 bases). Trimming shortened V by 3 bases and J by 5 bases, and 16 bases separated the two germline ends. The CDR3 runs to 15 residues. From germline, CDR1 is SGHNT and CDR2 YYREEE (reference sequence). The CDR3 nucleotides read TGTGCCAGCAGCTCCGGATGGGGCGGGAAAGATACGCAGTATTTT. Encoded protein: CASSSGWGGKDTQYF. Combining the CDR3 with reference TRBV5-4 and TRBJ2-3 gives the whole variable domain ETGVTQSPTHLIKTRGQQVTLRCSSQSGHNTVSWYQQALGQGPQFIFQYYREEENGRGNFPPRFSGLQFPNYSSELNVNALELDDSALYLCASSSGWGGKDTQYFGPGTRLTVL.

This chain joins TRBV6-5 and TRBJ1-5; D may be TRBD1 (6 bases). Per the germline V gene, CDR1 is MNHEY and CDR2 is SVGAGI. CDR3 length: 16 residues. The V end was cut by 2 bases, the J end by 2 bases, with 13 bases between. CDR3 DNA: TGTGCCAGCAGTTACGGCGGGCCAGGGGGCAATCAGCCCCAGCATTTT. It encodes CASSYGGPGGNQPQHF.

V is TRBV7-6 and J is TRBJ2-7; 7 bases fit TRBD2. This CDR3 is 16 amino acids long. Trimming took 0 bases from V and 0 from J; bases not matched to a gene: 5. CDR1 SGHVS and CDR2 FNYEAQ come from the germline V gene. CDR3 region: CASSLASGKSSYEQYF. The CDR3 nucleotides are TGTGCCAGCAGCTTAGCGAGCGGGAAAAGCTCCTACGAGCAGTACTTC.

The chain is built from TRBV7-2 and TRBJ2-1; D possibly corresponds to TRBD2 (5 bases). V was cut by 4 bases and J by 3 bases, with 13 bases left in between. The germline V gene has CDR1 SGHTA and CDR2 FQGNSA. This CDR3 has 15 amino acids. The CDR3 sequence: CASSSQTKLYNEQFF. DNA for the CDR3: TGTGCCAGCAGCTCTCAGACTAAACTCTACAATGAGCAGTTCTTC. The full variable domain, its missing parts supplied by reference TRBV7-2 and TRBJ2-1, is GAGVSQSPSNKVTEKGKDVELRCDPISGHTALYWYRQSLGQGLEFLIYFQGNSAPDKSGLPSDRFSAERTGGSVSTLTIQRTQQEDSAVYLCASSSQTKLYNEQFFGPGTRLTVL.

This clone was found a few times. V usage is TRBV6-4 and J usage is TRBJ1-1; 9 bases align to TRBD1. The CDR3 extends over 13 amino acids. In germline, CDR1 is MRHNA, CDR2 SNTAGT. The J segment lost 5 bases and the V segment lost 6 bases, leaving 4 bases of the junction unmatched. DNA for the CDR3: TGTGCCAGCAGCAGGACAGGGGTGACTGAAGCTTTCTTT. Amino acids: CASSRTGVTEAFF.

CDR3 region: CASSDRGRQFF. The CDR3 nucleotides read TGTGCCAGCAGTGACAGGGGACGGCAGTTCTTC. The chain joins TRBV12-3 or TRBV12-4 to TRBJ2-1, with 8 bases lining up with TRBD1. The CDR3 totals 11 residues. Losses at the gene ends were 5 bases for V and 12 bases for J; bases not matched to a gene: 3.

The V call is TRBV5-1, the J call TRBJ2-6; D is possibly TRBD2 (6 bases). Trimming removed 4 bases from V and 4 bases from J, with 12 bases in between. The germline V gene encodes CDR1 SGHRS and CDR2 YFSETQ. There are 15 residues in the CDR3. The CDR3 nucleotides are TGCGCCAGCAGCCAAACTAGCCCCGGGGCCAACGTCCTGACTTTC. Translated, it gives CASSQTSPGANVLTF.

This sequence joins TRBV29-1 and TRBJ1-1; perhaps TRBD1 as D (5 bases). CDR1 is SQVTM and CDR2 is ANQGSEA in the germline V gene. Trimming stripped 8 bases from V and 1 base from J, with 11 bases between. The CDR3 spans 12 residues. This chain's CDR3 is CSIRTQNTEAFF. In DNA, the CDR3 is TGCAGCATTCGGACACAGAACACTGAAGCTTTCTTT.

This chain uses TRBV15 with TRBJ1-2; 7 bases fit TRBD1. The CDR3 is made up of 12 amino acids. Germline V gene data show CDR1 as LNHNV and CDR2 as YYDKDF (reference sequence). After removal of 4 bases from V and 4 bases from J, the junction contained 0 bases not matched to a gene. CDR3 loop: CATSTGGYGYTF. The CDR3, as DNA: TGTGCCACCAGCACAGGGGGCTATGGCTACACCTTC.